The entry below describes one T cell receptor beta chain. Method: immunoSEQ multiplex PCR; TCRdb's copy keeps in-frame clones and lacks some. This sample yields 250,000 to 300,000 clones, of which 85% to 90% are seen a single time; 10% to 12% belongs to the top ten. Enrolled during active infection, Seattle patients were then followed longitudinally. The data originate from a study of blood T cell repertoires in COVID-19. V was clipped by 4 bases and J by 3 bases, with 13 bases between them. Germline values: CDR1 KGHDR, CDR2 SFDVKD. CDR3 length: 15 amino acids. The sequenced sample consisted of peripheral blood. The TCR comes from a woman aged 25 to 39 with COVID-19, enrolled during active disease. V is TRBV24-1 and J is TRBJ2-3; tentative D call: TRBD1 (5 bases). CDR3 residues: CATSEPERGTDTQYF. In DNA form, the CDR3 reads TGTGCCACCAGTGAACCGGAAAGGGGAACAGATACGCAGTATTTT.